The table lists the clone carrying this TCR beta chain with a count of one. The target antigen is unknown. Germline values: CDR1 SGHTA, CDR2 FQGNSA. Between the trimmed V and J ends, which lost 4 bases and 6 bases, there was a span of 16 bases. This CDR3 has 15 residues. Next came a second PCR, run for roughly 6 to 11 cycles, which used a sample-barcoded 5' primer along with a J-beta primer mix. Each cDNA molecule carried a tag from a template-switch adaptor that contained 12 random nucleotides. TCRdb used MiXCR to reprocess the 5' RACE reads, holding one entry per CDR3 protein. The table has approximately 1.5 million distinct CDR3 sequences, less than 45% seen once; the top ten hold around 4%. The data stem from a study of blood T cells in healthy people across ages. Study information: Every two T cells gave about one barcoded beta molecule via template switching. Study-level findings and limits: What prevented conclusive comparison of naive and antigen-experienced cells was that PBMCs were unsorted. TCR beta diversity was tightly associated with the proportion of naive T cells.

Input material: blood. This sequence joins TRBV7-2 and TRBJ2-1, with TRBD1 as a possible D gene (5 bases). This TCR was recovered from a woman aged 18-29 years in good health. CDR3 coding DNA: TGTGCCAGCAGCTCGAAGGTGGCAGGGCCCAATGAGCAGTTCTTC. Translating it yields CASSSKVAGPNEQFF.